The clone carrying this TCR beta chain was seen ten or more times. No antigen is known for it. After constant-region reverse-primer amplification, full-length variable regions underwent semi-nested PCR with Nested Universal Primer A. Using its own MiXCR run on the 5' RACE reads, TCRdb lists one record per CDR3 protein. The data show about 42,000 distinct CDR3 sequences, roughly a fifth seen once. CDR1 and CDR2 (germline): MDHEN, SYDVKM. The CDR3 spans 16 residues. Losses at the gene ends were 5 bases for V and 4 bases for J; bases not matched to a gene: 8. General observations from the study: The TCR gene usage of tumor memory CD4+ T cells clustered together with blood and lymph node memory CD4+ cells and with lymph node naive CD4+ cells. The larger cohort examined one V-J beta rearrangement, not whole repertoires. Tumor-infiltrating Treg TCR alpha and beta sequences overlapped most with tumor naive CD4+ T cells, then blood naive.

Tregs were sorted as CD4+CD25+CD127-/low cells. The chain combines TRBV28 with TRBJ2-3, with 11 bases lining up with TRBD1. Source material: Tregs sorted from blood. The receptor was derived from a female donor with breast cancer. CDR3 loop: CASSAVRDRGSDTQYF. The CDR3 region has the DNA TGTGCCAGCAGTGCCGTAAGGGACAGGGGGTCAGATACGCAGTATTTT.